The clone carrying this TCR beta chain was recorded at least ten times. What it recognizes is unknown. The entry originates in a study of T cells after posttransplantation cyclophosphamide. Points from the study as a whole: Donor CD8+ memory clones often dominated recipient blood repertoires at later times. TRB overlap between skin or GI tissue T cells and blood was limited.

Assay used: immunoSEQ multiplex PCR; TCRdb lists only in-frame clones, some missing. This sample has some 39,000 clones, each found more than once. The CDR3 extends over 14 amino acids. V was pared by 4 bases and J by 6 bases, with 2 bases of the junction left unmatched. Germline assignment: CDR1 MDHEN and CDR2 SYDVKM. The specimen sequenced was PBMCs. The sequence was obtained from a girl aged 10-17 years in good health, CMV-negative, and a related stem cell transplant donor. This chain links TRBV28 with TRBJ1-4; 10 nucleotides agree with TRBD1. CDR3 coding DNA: TGTGCCAGCAGTTCGGACAGGGGGTATGAAAAACTGTTTTTT. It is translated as CASSSDRGYEKLFF.